These T cell receptor beta chains were read from a single sample in a study of blood T cell repertoires in COVID-19. Only in-frame clones appear in the TCRdb table, and some are missing; sequencing was by immunoSEQ multiplex PCR. The sample consists of some 200,000 clones, 65% to 90% of them appearing once. Sequenced input: peripheral blood. The receptors come from an older man with acute or convalescent COVID-19. CDR3s include the opening cysteine and the closing phenylalanine or tryptophan. A D gene is named only where the DNA matches it firmly. Not all rows give a size; the values are once, few, many and, for expanded clones, a class.

V,D,length,J,size,DNA,CDR3
TRBV7-3,TRBD2,18,TRBJ2-3,.,TGTGCCAGCAGCTTAAAATCTGTGCGGGAGGGGAGCACAGATACGCAGTATTTT,CASSLKSVREGSTDTQYF
TRBV11-1,TRBD2,15,TRBJ2-1,.,TGTGCCAGCAGCTATCCGACTAGCGGTCTTGATGAGCAGTTCTTC,CASSYPTSGLDEQFF
TRBV7-2,.,15,TRBJ2-2,.,TGTGCCAGCAGCCTGGTTACGACTAGCACCGGGGAGCTGTTTTTT,CASSLVTTSTGELFF
TRBV5-1,TRBD2,15,TRBJ2-7,.,TGCGCCAGCAGCCCGGACACTAGCGCACCCTACGAGCAGTACTTC,CASSPDTSAPYEQYF
TRBV12-3/TRBV12-4,.,13,TRBJ2-4,.,TGTGCCAGCAGTTTCCGGGGGTCTGACATTCAGTACTTC,CASSFRGSDIQYF
TRBV3-1/TRBV3-2,.,14,TRBJ1-2,.,TGTGCCAGCAGCCATCCGGCAGGGATCTATGGCTACACCTTC,CASSHPAGIYGYTF
TRBV18,.,14,TRBJ2-5,.,TGTGCCAGCTCACCATTTCGGGGGCAAGAGACCCAGTACTTC,CASSPFRGQETQYF
TRBV14,TRBD1,14,TRBJ1-1,.,TGTGCCAGCAGCCACCGACAGGGGATTACGGAAGCTTTCTTT,CASSHRQGITEAFF
TRBV27,TRBD1,16,TRBJ1-4,.,TGTGCCAGCAGGCCGACAGGGGGCTTTTCTAATGAAAAACTGTTTTTT,CASRPTGGFSNEKLFF
TRBV4-3,TRBD2,19,TRBJ2-5,.,TGCGCCAGCAGCCAAGATCTTATTGGACTAGCGGGAGTCGGGGAGACCCAGTACTTC,CASSQDLIGLAGVGETQYF
TRBV4-1,TRBD2,16,TRBJ2-1,.,TGCGCCAGCAGCCAAGATCCCCCTCCTAGCGGCAATGAGCAGTTCTTC,CASSQDPPPSGNEQFF
TRBV11-3,TRBD1,13,TRBJ2-5,.,TGTGCCAGCAGCGGAGACAGGGGTGAGACCCAGTACTTC,CASSGDRGETQYF
TRBV24-1,TRBD1,16,TRBJ1-3,.,TGTGCCACCAGTGATCCTACTACAGGGGCTGGAAACACCATATATTTT,CATSDPTTGAGNTIYF
TRBV5-1,TRBD1,15,TRBJ1-5,few,TGCGCCAGCAGCTGGGACAGCCGAAGCAATCAGCCCCAGCATTTT,CASSWDSRSNQPQHF
TRBV10-3,.,14,TRBJ2-5,few,TGTGCCATCAGTGAGTCTTCACTGCCGGAGACCCAGTACTTC,CAISESSLPETQYF
TRBV18,.,17,TRBJ1-5,.,TGTGCCAGCTCACCATTAGGTCTTGGGCAGAAGAATCAACCCCAGCATTTT,CASSPLGLGQKNQPQHF
TRBV30,TRBD1,19,TRBJ1-3,.,TGTGCCTGGGTGTTACCGGGACAGGGGCTAGTTGAGTCCGGAAACACCATATATTTT,CAWVLPGQGLVESGNTIYF
TRBV4-1,TRBD1,16,TRBJ2-1,.,TGCGCCAGCAGCCAAGGTTTGGGACAGGGGGCGGATGAGCAGTTCTTC,CASSQGLGQGADEQFF
TRBV19,TRBD1,16,TRBJ2-5,.,TGTGCCAGTAGTATAGACCGGACAGGCTCCCGCGGGACCCAGTACTTC,CASSIDRTGSRGTQYF
TRBV19,.,13,TRBJ1-5,once,TGTGCCAGCAACACAGGGAGGGATCAGCCCCAGCATTTT,CASNTGRDQPQHF
TRBV5-6,TRBD1,13,TRBJ2-1,once,TGTGCCAGCAGCCTGGACAGGGAAGGGCGGCAGTTCTTC,CASSLDREGRQFF
TRBV7-9,TRBD1,13,TRBJ2-1,.,TGTGCCAGCAGACCAACAGGGGGCGGGGAGCAGTTCTTC,CASRPTGGGEQFF
TRBV4-1,TRBD1,14,TRBJ2-5,.,TGCGCCAGCAGCACACCGGGACAGCAAGAGACCCAGTACTTC,CASSTPGQQETQYF
TRBV19,.,15,TRBJ2-7,.,TGTGCCAGTAGTACCCTGACCGACATCTCCTACGAGCAGTACTTC,CASSTLTDISYEQYF
TRBV18,TRBD2,17,TRBJ2-7,few,TGTGCCAGCTCACCACCGACCGGGACTAGCGACTCCTACGAGCAGTACTTC,CASSPPTGTSDSYEQYF
TRBV28,.,12,TRBJ2-7,.,TGTGCCAGCAGTTTTGTAGTCGGCGAGCAGTACTTC,CASSFVVGEQYF
TRBV30,TRBD1,15,TRBJ2-3,.,TGTGCCTGGAAGGGTTGGGACAGGGGAGCAGATACGCAGTATTTT,CAWKGWDRGADTQYF
TRBV23-1,.,13,TRBJ2-7,.,TGCGCCAGCAGTCAACACAACTCCTACGAGCAGTACTTC,CASSQHNSYEQYF
TRBV19,.,15,TRBJ2-5,.,TGTGCCAGTAGTATAGTAGCCAGCAAGCAAGAGACCCAGTACTTC,CASSIVASKQETQYF
TRBV7-9,TRBD2,16,TRBJ2-2,.,TGTGCCAGCAGCTTAACTGGACTAGCGGGAGCCGGGGAGCTGTTTTTT,CASSLTGLAGAGELFF
TRBV5-1,TRBD2,16,TRBJ2-2,.,TGCGCCAGCAGCACCGGGACTAGCGGGAACACCGGGGAGCTGTTTTTT,CASSTGTSGNTGELFF